These 2 T cell receptor beta chains were all obtained from the same sample, sequenced in a study of technical replicates of blood from a few donors. Data came from immunoSEQ multiplex PCR; TCRdb stores just in-frame clones and leaves some out. The sample includes roughly 76,000 clones, roughly 94% of them seen just once. The sequenced material came from T cells isolated from PBMCs. The origin of the receptors is a human donor in good health.

The chain employs TRBV6-5 and TRBJ1-2, with TRBD1 as a possible D gene (6 bases). V shed 8 bases and J shed 0 bases, with 10 bases lying between them. Germline V CDR1 and CDR2: MNHEY, SVGAGI. This CDR3 spans 13 amino acids. CDR3 DNA: TGTGCCAGCGTACAGGGCACTAACTATGGCTACACCTTC. Amino acids: CASVQGTNYGYTF.

The chain carries TRBV6-5 and TRBJ1-5; 8 bases line up with TRBD1. The trim removed 6 bases at V and 2 bases at J, leaving 6 bases unmatched. Germline CDR1 reads MNHEY; CDR2 reads SVGAGI. CDR3 length equals 15 residues. The CDR3 DNA sequence: TGTGCCAGCAGCCAGGGGGCGCGAGGCAATCAGCCCCAGCATTTT. It yields the protein CASSQGARGNQPQHF.